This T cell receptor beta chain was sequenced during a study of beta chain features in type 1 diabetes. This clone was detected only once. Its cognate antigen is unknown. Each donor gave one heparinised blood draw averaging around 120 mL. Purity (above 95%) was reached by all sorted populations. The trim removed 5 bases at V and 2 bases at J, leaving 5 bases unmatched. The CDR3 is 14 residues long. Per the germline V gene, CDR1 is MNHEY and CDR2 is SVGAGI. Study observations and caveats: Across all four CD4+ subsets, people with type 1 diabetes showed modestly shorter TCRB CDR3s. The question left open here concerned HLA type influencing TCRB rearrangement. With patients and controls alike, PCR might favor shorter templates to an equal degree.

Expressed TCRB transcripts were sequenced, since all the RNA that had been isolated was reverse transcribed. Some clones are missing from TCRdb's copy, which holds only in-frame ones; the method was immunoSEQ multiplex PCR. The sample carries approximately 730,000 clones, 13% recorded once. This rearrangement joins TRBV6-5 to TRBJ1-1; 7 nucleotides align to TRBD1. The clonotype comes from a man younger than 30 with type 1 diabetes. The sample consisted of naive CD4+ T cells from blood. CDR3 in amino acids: CASSRDRANTEAFF. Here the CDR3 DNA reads TGTGCCAGCAGTCGGGACAGAGCAAACACTGAAGCTTTCTTT.